These 27 T cell receptor beta chains came from one sample sequenced in a study of neurological immune-mediated disorders. A single record per CDR3 protein comes from TCRdb applying MiXCR to the 5' RACE reads. The sample holds roughly 74,000 distinct CDR3 sequences, approximately 5.2% seen once. The specimen sequenced was PBMCs. These receptors all stem from a man aged 18 to 29 with multiple sclerosis.

Ten or more counts support this clonotype. The chain is built from TRBV5-1 and TRBJ2-7, with a weak D call TRBD1 (7 bases). Germline assignment: CDR1 SGHRS and CDR2 YFSETQ. Trimming cost V 0 bases and J 4 bases, with 17 bases left between them. The CDR3 covers 16 residues. The CDR3 region is CASSLGGQLGGYEQYF. CDR3 bases: TGCGCCAGCAGCTTGGGGGGACAGCTTGGAGGGTACGAGCAGTACTTC.

This clonotype is medium-sized in the sample. The chain carries TRBV20-1 and TRBJ1-4; 7 positions agree with TRBD1. This CDR3 has 14 amino acids. V dropped 5 bases and J dropped 7; count of bases not matched to a gene: 10. The germline CDR1 and CDR2 sequences are DFQATT and SNEGSKA (reference sequence). CDR3 DNA: TGCAGTGCTTCCCCGGGGACAGCACTTGAAAAACTGTTTTTT. Its translation: CSASPGTALEKLFF.

Many counts were recorded for this clonotype. This chain links TRBV20-1 with TRBJ1-2; 10 bases match TRBD1. Germline V CDR1 and CDR2: DFQATT, SNEGSKA (reference sequence). The ends lost 6 bases at V and 0 bases at J; junction bases unmatched: 10. This CDR3 has 16 amino acids. CDR3 region: CSAQRQGALPNYGYTF. The CDR3 DNA follows: TGCAGTGCCCAAAGACAGGGGGCCCTACCTAACTATGGCTACACCTTC.

This clonotype has at least ten counts. The chain combines TRBV10-1 with TRBJ2-3; the match to TRBD2 covers 8 bases. The V gene end was trimmed by 4 bases and the J gene end by 5 bases; junction bases not matched to a gene: 11. The germline CDR1 and CDR2 sequences are WNHNN and SYGVQD (reference sequence). This CDR3 is built from 16 residues. The CDR3 region is CASSGSGLGSRDTQYF. The CDR3 DNA is TGCGCCAGCAGTGGATCGGGACTAGGTTCACGAGATACGCAGTATTTT.

There are many counts of this clonotype. The gene calls are TRBV5-1 and TRBJ1-2; D is unclear. The CDR3 loop spans 18 amino acids. CDR1 and CDR2 from the germline V gene are SGHRS and YFSETQ. Trimming took 0 bases from V and 8 from J, leaving 26 bases between them. CDR3 residues: CASSLGAGHDPLSRGYTF. CDR3 nucleotides: TGCGCCAGCAGCTTGGGGGCCGGGCACGATCCCCTATCGCGGGGCTACACCTTC. Looking up the rest from reference TRBV5-1 and TRBJ1-2 gives the full variable domain: KAGVTQTPRYLIKTRGQQVTLSCSPISGHRSVSWYQQTPGQGLQFLFEYFSETQRNKGNFPGRFSGRQFSNSRSEMNVSTLELGDSALYLCASSLGAGHDPLSRGYTFGSGTRLTVV.

This clonotype was found many times. V usage is TRBV20-1 and J usage is TRBJ2-3; the D is unclear. The V end was cut by 4 bases, the J end by 6 bases, with 20 bases between. Germline V CDR1 and CDR2: DFQATT, SNEGSKA (reference sequence). This CDR3 has 15 residues. The CDR3 DNA reads as TGCAGTGCTACGCCGACTGGCCAGATGTCGGATACGCAGTATTTT. Translated, it gives CSATPTGQMSDTQYF.

This clonotype was seen repeatedly, ten times or more. This chain connects TRBV4-2 to TRBJ1-2; D is uncertain. The germline CDR1 and CDR2 sequences are LGHNA and YNFKEQ. V was cut by 1 base and J by 7 bases, with 7 bases left in between. The CDR3 has 12 amino acids. CDR3 protein: CASSQGTSGYTF. CDR3 DNA sequence: TGTGCCAGCAGCCAAGGTACATCTGGCTACACCTTC.

This clonotype has a count of ten or more. This chain joins TRBV20-1 and TRBJ2-4; D is ambiguous. The CDR3 is 14 residues long. Looked up from germline, CDR1 is DFQATT and CDR2 is SNEGSKA (reference sequence). Trimming pared 5 bases from V and 1 base from J, leaving 12 bases between. The CDR3 region has the DNA TGCAGTGCTTCCCTCAGTGGGGCCAAAAACATTCAGTACTTC. It translates to CSASLSGAKNIQYF.

This clonotype was detected ten times or more. The rearrangement links TRBV5-6 to TRBJ2-2; the D is unclear. The ends were cut back, 5 bases at V and 0 bases at J, with 5 bases in the middle. The CDR3 is 13 amino acids. The germline V gene encodes CDR1 SGHDT and CDR2 YYEEEE. The CDR3 loop is CASSTPNTGELFF. The CDR3, as DNA: TGTGCCAGCAGTACACCGAACACCGGGGAGCTGTTTTTT.

This clonotype was counted many times. The rearrangement joins TRBV3-1 to TRBJ2-7, with a tentative D call TRBD2 (5 bases). CDR3 length: 15 residues. V lost 0 bases to trimming and J lost 7 bases, with 16 bases between them. Germline V gives CDR1 LGHDT, CDR2 YNNKEL (reference sequence). The CDR3 DNA reads as TGTGCCAGCAGCCAAGATCCAGCGGTAGACGAGGAGCAGTACTTC. This codes for CASSQDPAVDEEQYF.

The chain recombines TRBV7-3 with TRBJ2-1; 8 bases align to TRBD2. This CDR3 is 15 amino acids long. The J segment lost 5 bases and the V segment lost 1 base, leaving 4 bases of the junction unmatched. Germline V lookup: CDR1 SGHTA, CDR2 FQGTGA. The CDR3 coding sequence is TGTGCCAGCAGCTTAATAGCGGGGCCGAACAATGAGCAGTTCTTC. This codes for CASSLIAGPNNEQFF.

This clonotype was recorded many times. This rearrangement joins TRBV3-1 to TRBJ1-4; D is undetermined. The CDR3 is 11 residues long. Germline CDR1 reads LGHDT; CDR2 reads YNNKEL (reference sequence). Trimming took off 3 bases at V and 7 bases at J, with 3 bases between the two ends. DNA of the CDR3: TGTGCCAGCAGCCAGTTTGAAAAACTGTTTTTT. It specifies CASSQFEKLFF.

This chain links TRBV12-3 or TRBV12-4 with TRBJ1-5; possible D gene TRBD1, 5 bases. V shed 7 bases and J shed 10 bases, with 14 bases lying between them. This CDR3 spans 12 amino acids. The CDR3 nucleotides read TGTGCCAGCAACCCTTACGGGGGACCCCAGCATTTT. This encodes CASNPYGGPQHF.

This clonotype has ten or more counts. V and J are TRBV11-2 and TRBJ1-2; D gene ambiguous. Germline CDR1 reads SGHAT; CDR2 reads FQNNGV. The CDR3 contains 18 residues. V lost 0 bases and J 0 bases, leaving 17 bases between the germline ends. The chain's CDR3 is CASSLELKKGGTNYGYTF. Here the CDR3 DNA reads TGTGCCAGCAGCTTAGAACTGAAAAAGGGAGGAACTAACTATGGCTACACCTTC. The complete variable domain, with remaining parts taken from reference TRBV11-2 and TRBJ1-2, reads EAGVAQSPRYKIIEKRQSVAFWCNPISGHATLYWYQQILGQGPKLLIQFQNNGVVDDSQLPKDRFSAERLKGVDSTLKIQPAKLEDSAVYLCASSLELKKGGTNYGYTFGSGTRLTVV.

In this sample, this clonotype turned up many times. The chain couples TRBV7-2 to TRBJ2-5; D is possibly TRBD2 (7 bases). Between the trimmed V and J ends, which lost 0 bases and 5 bases, there was a span of 10 bases. Germline CDR1 is SGHTA and CDR2 is FQGNSA. The CDR3 has 14 amino acids. This chain's CDR3 is CASSLAGGLETQYF. The DNA for the CDR3 is TGTGCCAGCAGCTTAGCGGGGGGGCTTGAGACCCAGTACTTC.

Only a few counts were recorded for this clonotype. A clone one base away is much larger, so this may be a read error. The chain carries TRBV20-1 and TRBJ2-7, with D possibly TRBD1 on 6 matching bases. Trimming stripped 5 bases from V and 6 bases from J, with 14 bases between. The germline V gene has CDR1 DFQATT and CDR2 SNEGSKA (reference sequence). The CDR3 is 12 residues long. Here the CDR3 reads CSASRIGGEQYF. The CDR3, as DNA: TGCAGTGCTTCGCGAATAGGGGGCGAGCAGTACTTC.

To note about this clonotype: This CDR3 fails to terminate in the conserved phenylalanine or tryptophan, so it likely reflects a read error. V usage is TRBV5-1 and J usage is TRBJ1-2; 7 bases map to TRBD1. The CDR3 contains 14 residues. Per the germline V gene, CDR1 is SGHRS and CDR2 is YFSETQ. Trimming took 6 bases from V and 5 from J; bases not matched to a gene: 10. The CDR3 here is CASNAGQAGYGYTN. As DNA, the CDR3 is TGCGCCAGCAACGCCGGACAGGCCGGGTATGGCTACACCAAC.

Many counts were recorded for this clonotype. The chain has TRBV7-3 and TRBJ1-5; D unresolved. The CDR3 extends over 12 amino acids. Trimming pared 4 bases from V and 7 bases from J, leaving 8 bases between. Germline V gives CDR1 SGHTA, CDR2 FQGTGA. The CDR3 DNA reads TGTGCCAGCAGCTCTCCGGGCCAGCCCCAGCATTTT. This sequence encodes CASSSPGQPQHF.

This clonotype has ten or more counts. The CDR3 sequence is CASSLADRDDEQFF. The CDR3 DNA reads TGCGCCAGCAGCCTAGCGGACAGGGACGATGAGCAGTTCTTC. This chain connects TRBV5-1 to TRBJ2-1; D may be TRBD1 (8 bases). Germline CDR1 reads SGHRS; CDR2 reads YFSETQ. V gave up 4 bases and J gave up 8 bases, with 16 bases separating them. The CDR3 sequence is 14 residues long.

This clonotype was found many times. This rearrangement joins TRBV2 to TRBJ2-7; 7 bases are a match to TRBD1. This CDR3 region has 13 residues. Per the germline V gene, CDR1 is SNHLY and CDR2 is FYNNEI. With V trimmed by 6 bases and J by 2 bases, 4 bases remained unmatched. This chain's CDR3 is CASRTDRAYEQYF. The CDR3 nucleotides are TGTGCCAGCAGGACCGACAGGGCCTACGAGCAGTACTTC.

This clonotype was counted at least ten times. The chain has TRBV5-1 and TRBJ2-7; unclear D gene. The CDR3 contains 14 residues. From germline, CDR1 is SGHRS and CDR2 YFSETQ. Trimming shortened V by 1 base and J by 0 bases, and 8 bases separated the two germline ends. The chain's CDR3 is CASSLPSPSYEQYF. The DNA for the CDR3 is TGCGCCAGCAGCTTGCCTTCACCCTCCTACGAGCAGTACTTC.

This clonotype was counted many times. The chain links TRBV5-1 to TRBJ1-1, with D maybe TRBD1 (5 bases). Between the trimmed V and J ends, which lost 4 bases and 2 bases, there was a span of 9 bases. CDR3 size: 13 residues. CDR1 SGHRS and CDR2 YFSETQ come from the germline V gene. This chain's CDR3 is CASSIQENTEAFF. Written as DNA, the CDR3 is TGCGCCAGCAGCATACAGGAAAACACTGAAGCTTTCTTT.

This clonotype came up many times. The V gene is TRBV7-7, the J gene TRBJ2-1, with 7 bases identical to TRBD1. Germline V CDR1 and CDR2: SSHAT, FNYEAQ (reference sequence). This CDR3 is 14 amino acids long. Trimming cost V 5 bases and J 5 bases; bases outside gene matches: 6. The DNA of the CDR3 is TGTGCCAGCAGCCCCGGGACAGCTAACAATGAGCAGTTCTTC. It codes for CASSPGTANNEQFF.

Ten or more counts support this clonotype. As DNA, the CDR3 is TGTGCCAGCAGCCAAGATGGGGGGGGCTCCTACAATGAGCAGTTCTTC. This encodes CASSQDGGGSYNEQFF. This chain joins TRBV4-2 and TRBJ2-1, with 7 bases aligning to TRBD2. CDR3 length: 16 residues. Germline CDR1 is LGHNA and CDR2 is YNFKEQ. V was clipped by 0 bases and J by 0 bases; unmatched bases: 2.

This clonotype showed up many times. The V call is TRBV7-3, the J call TRBJ2-3; perhaps TRBD2 as D (5 bases). CDR1 is SGHTA, CDR2 FQGTGA, per germline. V was shortened by 2 bases and J by 2 bases, with 11 bases between the two germline ends. The CDR3 covers 15 residues. CDR3 sequence reads: CASSLARLTTDTQYF. DNA for the CDR3: TGTGCCAGCAGCTTAGCGAGACTAACCACAGATACGCAGTATTTT.

In its sample, this clonotype was seen a few times. A much larger clone sits a single nucleotide away, making a read error possible. The CDR3 DNA reads TGTGCCAGCGCTACAGGGAATGGAAAAACCATATATTTT. Its translation: CASATGNGKTIYF. The chain carries TRBV27 and TRBJ1-3; D is perhaps TRBD1 (6 bases). CDR3 length: 13 residues. The germline CDR1 and CDR2 sequences are MNHEY and SMNVEV (reference sequence).

In its sample, this clonotype was seen many times. V usage is TRBV20-1 and J usage is TRBJ1-2; weak D call: TRBD1 (5 bases). Germline V CDR1 and CDR2: DFQATT, SNEGSKA (reference sequence). This CDR3 is built from 15 residues. Trimming removed 3 bases at V and 2 bases at J, with 16 bases between. The CDR3 reads CSASKGTEGNYGYTF. Here the CDR3 DNA reads TGCAGTGCTAGTAAGGGGACTGAGGGGAACTATGGCTACACCTTC.